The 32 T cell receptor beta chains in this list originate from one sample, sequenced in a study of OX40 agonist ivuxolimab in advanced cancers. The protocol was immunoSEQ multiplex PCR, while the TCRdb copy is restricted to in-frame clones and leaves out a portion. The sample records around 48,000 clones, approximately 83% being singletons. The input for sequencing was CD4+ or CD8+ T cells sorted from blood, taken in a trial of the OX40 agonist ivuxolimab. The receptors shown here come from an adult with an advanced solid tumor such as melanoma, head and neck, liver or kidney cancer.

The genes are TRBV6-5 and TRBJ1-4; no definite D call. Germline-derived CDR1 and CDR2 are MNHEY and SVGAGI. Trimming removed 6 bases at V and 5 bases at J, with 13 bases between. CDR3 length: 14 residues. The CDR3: CASRLGGTNEKLFF. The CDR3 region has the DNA TGTGCCAGCAGGCTAGGAGGCACGAATGAAAAACTGTTTTTT.

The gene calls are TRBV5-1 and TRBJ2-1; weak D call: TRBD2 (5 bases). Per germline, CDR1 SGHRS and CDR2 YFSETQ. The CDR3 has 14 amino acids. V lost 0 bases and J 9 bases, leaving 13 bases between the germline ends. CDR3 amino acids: CASSLALAGVEQFF. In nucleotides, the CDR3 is TGCGCCAGCAGCTTGGCCCTAGCCGGGGTTGAGCAGTTCTTC.

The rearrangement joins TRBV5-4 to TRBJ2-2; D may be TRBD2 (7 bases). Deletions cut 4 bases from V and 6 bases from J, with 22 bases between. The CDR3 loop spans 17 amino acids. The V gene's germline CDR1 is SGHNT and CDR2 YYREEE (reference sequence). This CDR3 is CASSVARGGGSAGELFF. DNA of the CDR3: TGTGCCAGCAGCGTAGCCCGGGGCGGGGGCAGTGCCGGGGAGCTGTTTTTT.

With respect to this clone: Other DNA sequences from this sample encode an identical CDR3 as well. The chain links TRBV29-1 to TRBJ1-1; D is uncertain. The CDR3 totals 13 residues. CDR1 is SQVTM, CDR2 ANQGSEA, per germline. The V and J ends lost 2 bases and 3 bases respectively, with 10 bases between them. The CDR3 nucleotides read TGCAGCGTTGAATCTAACCCAGACACTGAAGCTTTCTTT. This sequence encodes CSVESNPDTEAFF.

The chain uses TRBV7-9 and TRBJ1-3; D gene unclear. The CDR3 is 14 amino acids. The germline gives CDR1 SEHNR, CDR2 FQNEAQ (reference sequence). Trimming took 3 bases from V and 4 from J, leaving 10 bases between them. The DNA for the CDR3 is TGTGCCAGCAGCTTCGTAAACGCCGGAAACACCATATATTTT. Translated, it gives CASSFVNAGNTIYF.

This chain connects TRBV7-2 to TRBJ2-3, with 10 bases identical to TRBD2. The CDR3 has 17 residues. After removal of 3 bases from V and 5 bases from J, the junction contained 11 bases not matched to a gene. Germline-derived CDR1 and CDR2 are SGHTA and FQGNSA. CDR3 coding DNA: TGTGCCAGCAGCTTGATCGGTAGCGGGGGGATCAAAGATACGCAGTATTTT. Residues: CASSLIGSGGIKDTQYF.

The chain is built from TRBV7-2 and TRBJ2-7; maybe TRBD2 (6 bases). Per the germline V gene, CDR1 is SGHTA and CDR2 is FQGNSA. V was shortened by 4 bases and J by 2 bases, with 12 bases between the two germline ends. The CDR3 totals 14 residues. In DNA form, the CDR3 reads TGTGCCAGCAGCTCGGGGGTGGTACCCTACGAGCAGTACTTC. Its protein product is CASSSGVVPYEQYF.

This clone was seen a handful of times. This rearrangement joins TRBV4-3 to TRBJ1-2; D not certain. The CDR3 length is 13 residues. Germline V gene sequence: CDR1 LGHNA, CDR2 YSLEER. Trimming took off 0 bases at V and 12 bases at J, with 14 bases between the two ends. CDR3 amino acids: CASSQDRALGNTF. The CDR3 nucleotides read TGCGCCAGCAGCCAAGATAGAGCCTTGGGAAACACCTTC.

The CDR3 protein is CASSKGRLLVIADTQYF. CDR3 coding DNA: TGTGCCAGCAGTAAAGGCAGGCTACTAGTAATCGCAGATACGCAGTATTTT. The chain joins TRBV11-2 to TRBJ2-3, with D perhaps matching TRBD2 (5 bases). CDR3 length equals 17 residues. The germline V gene encodes CDR1 SGHAT and CDR2 FQNNGV. The V and J ends lost 6 bases and 4 bases respectively, with 23 bases between them.

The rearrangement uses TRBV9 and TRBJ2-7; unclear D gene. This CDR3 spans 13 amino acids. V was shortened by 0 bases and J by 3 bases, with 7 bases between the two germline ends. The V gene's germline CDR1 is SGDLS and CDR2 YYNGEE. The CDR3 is CASSVGGNYEQYF. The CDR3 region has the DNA TGTGCCAGCAGCGTAGGAGGAAACTACGAGCAGTACTTC.

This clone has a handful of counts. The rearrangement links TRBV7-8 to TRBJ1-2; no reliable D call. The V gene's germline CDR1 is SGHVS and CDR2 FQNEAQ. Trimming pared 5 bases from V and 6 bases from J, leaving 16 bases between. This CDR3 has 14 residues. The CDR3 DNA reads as TGTGCCAGCAGCCATACGGAAATGACTGATGGCTACACCTTC. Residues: CASSHTEMTDGYTF.

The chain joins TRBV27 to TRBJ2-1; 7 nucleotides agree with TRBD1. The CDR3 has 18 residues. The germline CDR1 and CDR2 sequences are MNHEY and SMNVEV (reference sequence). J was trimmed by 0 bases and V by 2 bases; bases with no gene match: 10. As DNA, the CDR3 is TGTGCCAGCAGTTTAACGGGCCTAGGACAGGTCTCCTACAATGAGCAGTTCTTC. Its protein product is CASSLTGLGQVSYNEQFF.

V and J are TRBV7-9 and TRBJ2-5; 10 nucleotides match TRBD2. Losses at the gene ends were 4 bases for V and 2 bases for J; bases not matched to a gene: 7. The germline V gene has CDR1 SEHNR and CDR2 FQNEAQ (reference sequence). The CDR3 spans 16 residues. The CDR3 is CASSSSLAGEQETQYF. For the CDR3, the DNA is TGTGCCAGCAGCTCGAGTCTAGCGGGGGAACAAGAGACCCAGTACTTC. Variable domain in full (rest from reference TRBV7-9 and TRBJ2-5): DTGVSQNPRHKITKRGQNVTFRCDPISEHNRLYWYRQTLGQGPEFLTYFQNEAQLEKSRLLSDRFSAERPKGSFSTLEIQRTEQGDSAMYLCASSSSLAGEQETQYFGPGTRLLVL.

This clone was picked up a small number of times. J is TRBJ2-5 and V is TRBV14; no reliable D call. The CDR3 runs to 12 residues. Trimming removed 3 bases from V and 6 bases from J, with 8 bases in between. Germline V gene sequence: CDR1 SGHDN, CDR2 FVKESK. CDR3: CASSQTRKTQYF. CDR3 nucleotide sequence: TGTGCCAGCAGCCAGACCCGGAAGACCCAGTACTTC.

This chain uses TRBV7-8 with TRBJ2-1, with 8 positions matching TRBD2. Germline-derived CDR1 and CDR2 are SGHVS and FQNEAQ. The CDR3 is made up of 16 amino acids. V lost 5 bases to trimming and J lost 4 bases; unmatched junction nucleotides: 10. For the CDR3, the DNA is TGTGCCAGCAGCCCACTAGGGACTAGTATTTACAATGAGCAGTTCTTC. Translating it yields CASSPLGTSIYNEQFF.

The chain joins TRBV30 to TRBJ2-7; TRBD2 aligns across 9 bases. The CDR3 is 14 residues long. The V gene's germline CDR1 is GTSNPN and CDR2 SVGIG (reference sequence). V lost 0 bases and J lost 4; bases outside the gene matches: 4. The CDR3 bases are TGTGCCTGGAGTGTGGCGCGGGGGGGGTACGAGCAGTACTTC. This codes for CAWSVARGGYEQYF.

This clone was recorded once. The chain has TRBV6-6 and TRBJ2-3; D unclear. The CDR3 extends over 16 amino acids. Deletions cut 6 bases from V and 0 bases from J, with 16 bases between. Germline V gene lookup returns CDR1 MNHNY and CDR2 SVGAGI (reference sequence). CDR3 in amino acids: CASSRRTASSTDTQYF. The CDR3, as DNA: TGTGCCAGCAGCCGACGGACCGCATCTAGCACAGATACGCAGTATTTT.

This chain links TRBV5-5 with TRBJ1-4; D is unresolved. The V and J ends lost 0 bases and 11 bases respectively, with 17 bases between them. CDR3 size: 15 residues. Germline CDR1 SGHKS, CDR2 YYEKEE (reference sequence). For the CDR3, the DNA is TGTGCCAGCAGCTTGGTTGCCTCGGAGGGTACCAAACTGTTTTTT. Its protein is CASSLVASEGTKLFF.

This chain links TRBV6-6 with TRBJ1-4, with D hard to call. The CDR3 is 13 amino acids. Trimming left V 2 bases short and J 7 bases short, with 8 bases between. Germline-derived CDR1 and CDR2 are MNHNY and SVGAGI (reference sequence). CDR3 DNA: TGTGCCAGCAGTTACGGAGGCGGTGAAAAACTGTTTTTT. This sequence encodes CASSYGGGEKLFF.

The CDR3 loop is CASSFTHRETQYF. The CDR3 bases are TGTGCCAGCAGCTTTACCCATCGGGAGACCCAGTACTTC. The chain combines TRBV5-8 with TRBJ2-5; D gene ambiguous. Germline CDR1 is SGHTS and CDR2 is YDEGEE. This CDR3 is built from 13 residues. V was trimmed by 2 bases and J by 5 bases, leaving 10 bases between them.

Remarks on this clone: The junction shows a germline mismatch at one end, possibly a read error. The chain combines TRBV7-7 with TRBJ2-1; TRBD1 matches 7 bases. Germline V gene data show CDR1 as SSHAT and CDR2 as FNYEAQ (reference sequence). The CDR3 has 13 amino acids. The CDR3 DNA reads TGTGCTAGCAGCTTGGGACAGAACAATGAGCAGTTCTTC. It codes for CASSLGQNNEQFF.

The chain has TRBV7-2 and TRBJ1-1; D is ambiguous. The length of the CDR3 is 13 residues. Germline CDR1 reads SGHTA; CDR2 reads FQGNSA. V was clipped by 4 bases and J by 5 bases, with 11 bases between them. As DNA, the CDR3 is TGTGCCAGCAGCTCTATTGGGCGGACTGAAGCTTTCTTT. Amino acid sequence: CASSSIGRTEAFF.

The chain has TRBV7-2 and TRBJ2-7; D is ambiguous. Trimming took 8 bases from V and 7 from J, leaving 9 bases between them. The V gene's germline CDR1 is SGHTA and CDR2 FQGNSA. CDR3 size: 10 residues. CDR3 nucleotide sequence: TGTGCCAGCCCGGAAAGGGAGCAGTACTTC. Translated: CASPEREQYF.

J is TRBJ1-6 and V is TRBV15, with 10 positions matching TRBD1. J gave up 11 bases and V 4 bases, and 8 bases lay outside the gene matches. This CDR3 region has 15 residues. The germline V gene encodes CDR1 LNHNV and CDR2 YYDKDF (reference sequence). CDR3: CATSTRDRGMAPLHF. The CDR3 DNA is TGTGCCACCAGCACTCGGGACAGGGGAATGGCACCCCTCCACTTT.

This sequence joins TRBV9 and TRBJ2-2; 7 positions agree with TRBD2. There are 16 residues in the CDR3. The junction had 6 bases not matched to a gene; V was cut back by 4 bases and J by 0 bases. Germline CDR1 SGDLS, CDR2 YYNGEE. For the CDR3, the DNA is TGTGCCAGCAGCCCTTTGACTAGCCCGAACACCGGGGAGCTGTTTTTT. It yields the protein CASSPLTSPNTGELFF.

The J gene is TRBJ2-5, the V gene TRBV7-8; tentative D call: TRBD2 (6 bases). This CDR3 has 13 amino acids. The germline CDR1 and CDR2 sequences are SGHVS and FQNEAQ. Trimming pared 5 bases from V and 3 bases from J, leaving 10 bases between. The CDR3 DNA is TGTGCCAGCAGCCCCCTAGCGAAAGAGACCCAGTACTTC. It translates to CASSPLAKETQYF.

The CDR3 protein is CASSENRYGYTF. The DNA of the CDR3 is TGTGCCAGCAGTGAAAATCGCTATGGCTACACCTTC. V is TRBV2 and J is TRBJ1-2; D is undetermined. The CDR3 length is 12 residues. Trimming removed 2 bases from V and 4 bases from J, with 5 bases in between. Germline V gives CDR1 SNHLY, CDR2 FYNNEI. The whole variable domain, remainder taken from reference TRBV2 and TRBJ1-2, is EPEVTQTPSHQVTQMGQEVILRCVPISNHLYFYWYRQILGQKVEFLVSFYNNEISEKSEIFDDQFSVERPDGSNFTLKIRSTKLEDSAMYFCASSENRYGYTFGSGTRLTVV.

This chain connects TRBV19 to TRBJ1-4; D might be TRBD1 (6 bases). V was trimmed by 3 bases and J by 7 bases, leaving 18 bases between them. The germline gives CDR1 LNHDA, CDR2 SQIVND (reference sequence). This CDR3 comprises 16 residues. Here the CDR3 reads CASSIRGVEAGEKLFF. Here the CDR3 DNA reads TGTGCCAGTAGTATCAGGGGCGTTGAGGCAGGTGAAAAACTGTTTTTT.

CDR3 sequence reads: CATSRDPLVGTEAFF. CDR3 bases: TGTGCCACCAGCAGAGATCCCCTCGTGGGGACTGAAGCTTTCTTT. This chain links TRBV15 with TRBJ1-1; no definite D call. From germline, CDR1 is LNHNV and CDR2 YYDKDF (reference sequence). The CDR3 extends over 15 amino acids. The germline V and J ends were trimmed by 0 bases and 5 bases, with 13 bases remaining between them.

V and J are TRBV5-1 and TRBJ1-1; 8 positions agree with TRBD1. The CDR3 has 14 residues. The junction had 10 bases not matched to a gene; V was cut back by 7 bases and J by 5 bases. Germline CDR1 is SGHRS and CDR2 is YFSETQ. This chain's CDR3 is CASQLRGPGTEAFF. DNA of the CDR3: TGCGCCAGCCAACTCAGGGGGCCTGGGACTGAAGCTTTCTTT.

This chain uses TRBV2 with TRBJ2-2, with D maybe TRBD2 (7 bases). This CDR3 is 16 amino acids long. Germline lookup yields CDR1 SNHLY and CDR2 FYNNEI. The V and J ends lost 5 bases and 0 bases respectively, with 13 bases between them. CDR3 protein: CASSLGGATNTGELFF. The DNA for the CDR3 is TGTGCCAGCAGTTTAGGGGGGGCCACGAACACCGGGGAGCTGTTTTTT. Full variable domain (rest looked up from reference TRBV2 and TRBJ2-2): EPEVTQTPSHQVTQMGQEVILRCVPISNHLYFYWYRQILGQKVEFLVSFYNNEISEKSEIFDDQFSVERPDGSNFTLKIRSTKLEDSAMYFCASSLGGATNTGELFFGEGSRLTVL.

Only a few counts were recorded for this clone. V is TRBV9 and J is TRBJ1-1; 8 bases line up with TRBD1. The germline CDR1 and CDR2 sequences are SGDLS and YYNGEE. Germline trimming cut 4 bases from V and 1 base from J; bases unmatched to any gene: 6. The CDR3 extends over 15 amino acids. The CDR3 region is CASSFRDRQNTEAFF. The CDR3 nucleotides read TGTGCCAGCAGCTTCCGGGACAGGCAGAACACTGAAGCTTTCTTT. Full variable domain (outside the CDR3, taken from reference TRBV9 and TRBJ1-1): DSGVTQTPKHLITATGQRVTLRCSPRSGDLSVYWYQQSLDQGLQFLIQYYNGEERAKGNILERFSAQQFPDLHSELNLSSLELGDSALYFCASSFRDRQNTEAFFGQGTRLTVV.